The sequence of this T cell receptor beta chain was determined in a study of CXCR3-negative and CXCR3-positive naive CD8 T cells. In the study overall: The study obtained about 135 million TRB reads, about 1.5 +/- 0.3 million per library. General study results and limits: In CXCR3-positive naive cells, the TRB CDR3s were more hydrophobic than in CXCR3-negative naive cells. In both naive subsets diversity was comparably high, whereas memory CD8+ cells showed much lower diversity.

The germline gives CDR1 ENHRY, CDR2 SYGVKD. The CDR3 is 11 amino acids. On this clonotype: What it binds is not known.

Within the CD8+ T cell compartment, naive cells were CD45RO-CCR7+CD27+CD95-. TRB cDNA was prepared as libraries by UMI-labeled 5' RACE. TCRdb reprocessed the 5' RACE reads and reports one entry per CDR3 protein, with no DNA. This sample's table has about 98,000 distinct CDR3 sequences. Sequenced material: naive CXCR3+ CD8+ T cells from blood. Subset denoted: CD45RO-CCR7+CD27+CD95- naive CD8+ T cells expressing CXCR3 (TNR3+). V gene TRBV10-3 combines with J gene TRBJ2-1. The TCR comes from a human donor in good health. Some clones in this sample may be carry-over from other donors' samples. This CDR3 is CAISESNEQFF.